This entry concerns a single T cell receptor beta chain. Repertoires were generated with immunoSEQ multiplex PCR, while TCRdb's copy carries only in-frame clones and drops some. This table has around 16,000 clones, approximately 80% appearing once. The data originate from a study of sequential checkpoint blockade in melanoma. Study context: Randomization was 1:1 between first-line nivolumab→ipilimumab and ipilimumab→nivolumab.

Treatment reported: randomized to nivolumab then ipilimumab (arm A) or the reverse (arm B). No patient had prior DNA-damaging chemotherapy. PBMC sorting kept live CD3+CD8+ cells without CD19 or CD56. The receptor's source is a human donor with melanoma. This sample comprised CD8+ T cells sorted from blood (inferred from file names), obtained from a patient given nivolumab and ipilimumab in sequence.

CDR3 sequence: CASTSGDGGIDEQYF. The DNA for the CDR3 is TGTGCCAGCACCTCGGGGGACGGCGGCATAGACGAGCAGTACTTC. The rearrangement joins TRBV2 to TRBJ2-7; D perhaps matches TRBD2 (6 bases). This CDR3 is built from 15 residues. CDR1 and CDR2 from the germline V gene are SNHLY and FYNNEI. The V and J ends lost 7 bases and 5 bases respectively, with 21 bases between them.